This passage covers 14 T cell receptor beta chains from one sample sequenced in a study of T cells after yellow fever vaccination. Via MiXCR, TCRdb re-called the 5' RACE reads, giving one row per CDR3 protein. The sample contains almost 600,000 distinct CDR3 sequences, approximately 12% of which appear only once. The sequenced sample was PBMCs, obtained on the day of the yellow fever booster vaccination. The receptors were sampled from a man under 40 who received the YFV17D yellow fever vaccine.

The chain is built from TRBV7-3 and TRBJ2-1, with D uncertain. Germline values: CDR1 SGHTA, CDR2 FQGTGA. V gave up 1 base and J gave up 0 bases, with 19 bases separating them. This CDR3 has 19 amino acids. The chain's CDR3 is CASSLSNLMGNSSYNEQFF. The CDR3 DNA follows: TGTGCCAGCAGCTTAAGTAATCTCATGGGGAACAGCTCCTACAATGAGCAGTTCTTC. The complete variable domain, with remaining parts taken from reference TRBV7-3 and TRBJ2-1, reads GAGVSQTPSNKVTEKGKYVELRCDPISGHTALYWYRQSLGQGPEFLIYFQGTGAADDSGLPNDRFFAVRPEGSVSTLKIQRTERGDSAVYLCASSLSNLMGNSSYNEQFFGPGTRLTVL.

This clonotype was seen a handful of times. The chain links TRBV25-1 to TRBJ1-1; a possible D gene is TRBD1 (5 bases). The V end was cut by 3 bases, the J end by 4 bases, with 12 bases between. The length of the CDR3 is 14 residues. The germline gives CDR1 MGHDK, CDR2 SYGVNS. The CDR3 sequence is CASSDSGQGTEAFF. The DNA for the CDR3 is TGTGCCAGCAGTGATAGCGGGCAGGGCACTGAAGCTTTCTTT.

The chain recombines TRBV20-1 with TRBJ1-5; no reliable D call. V was shortened by 0 bases and J by 8 bases, with 14 bases between the two germline ends. Germline CDR1 reads DFQATT; CDR2 reads SNEGSKA (reference sequence). This CDR3 is 14 amino acids long. This chain's CDR3 is CSARDREGKKPQHF. The CDR3 nucleotides are TGCAGTGCTAGAGATCGGGAAGGGAAAAAGCCCCAGCATTTT.

The chain carries TRBV29-1 and TRBJ2-7; perhaps D is TRBD1 or TRBD2 (5 bases each). Trimming removed 6 bases at V and 2 bases at J, with 14 bases between. Per the germline V gene, CDR1 is SQVTM and CDR2 is ANQGSEA. The CDR3 runs to 13 residues. CDR3 amino acids: CSVARDGTYEQYF. In DNA, the CDR3 is TGCAGCGTCGCAAGGGACGGAACCTACGAGCAGTACTTC.

This clonotype was counted between two and nine times. V is TRBV9 and J is TRBJ2-2, with 7 bases lining up with TRBD2. The CDR3 length is 15 residues. Germline V gene sequence: CDR1 SGDLS, CDR2 YYNGEE. J lost 6 bases, V lost 0 bases, and 5 bases had no gene match. The CDR3 region is CASSVAERDAGELFF. The DNA of the CDR3 is TGTGCCAGCAGCGTAGCGGAGCGGGATGCCGGGGAGCTGTTTTTT. The whole variable domain, remainder taken from reference TRBV9 and TRBJ2-2, is DSGVTQTPKHLITATGQRVTLRCSPRSGDLSVYWYQQSLDQGLQFLIQYYNGEERAKGNILERFSAQQFPDLHSELNLSSLELGDSALYFCASSVAERDAGELFFGEGSRLTVL.

This clonotype has only a few counts. The chain combines TRBV6-2 or TRBV6-3 with TRBJ2-4; no reliable D call. Trimming removed 0 bases at V and 0 bases at J, with 6 bases between. Germline values: CDR1 MNHEY, CDR2 SVGEGT. The CDR3 covers 15 residues. The CDR3 region has the DNA TGTGCCAGCAGTTACTCCGCGGTAGCCAAAAACATTCAGTACTTC. Residues: CASSYSAVAKNIQYF.

The V gene is TRBV19, the J gene TRBJ2-3; possibly TRBD1 for D (5 bases). This CDR3 region has 14 residues. Germline V gene data show CDR1 as LNHDA and CDR2 as SQIVND (reference sequence). Between the trimmed V and J ends, which lost 5 bases and 0 bases, there was a span of 9 bases. The CDR3 protein is CASSPTVSTDTQYF. CDR3 DNA sequence: TGTGCCAGTAGTCCGACAGTTAGCACAGATACGCAGTATTTT.

The V call is TRBV10-3, the J call TRBJ2-1; possible D gene TRBD2, 5 bases. V was shortened by 0 bases and J by 10 bases, with 10 bases between the two germline ends. The CDR3 contains 13 residues. CDR1 ENHRY and CDR2 SYGVKD come from the germline V gene. CDR3 protein: CAISESRDREQFF. Here the CDR3 DNA reads TGTGCCATCAGTGAGTCGAGGGATCGCGAGCAGTTCTTC.

The rearrangement uses TRBV7-9 and TRBJ2-2; no reliable D call. The CDR3 sequence is 13 residues long. The germline V gene encodes CDR1 SEHNR and CDR2 FQNEAQ (reference sequence). V shed 3 bases and J shed 4 bases, with 6 bases lying between them. This CDR3 is CASSFPFTGELFF. The CDR3 DNA sequence: TGTGCCAGCAGCTTCCCATTCACCGGGGAGCTGTTTTTT.

The table lists this clonotype with a few counts. Mismatch with germline at one junction end may stem from a read error. This chain links TRBV18 with TRBJ2-4; D might be TRBD2 (6 bases). Germline CDR1 is KGHSH and CDR2 is LQKENI. The CDR3 totals 16 residues. The CDR3 region is CASSPISLPGVNVQYF. DNA for the CDR3: TGTGCCAGCTCACCAATATCCTTACCGGGGGTAAACGTTCAGTACTTC.

The chain employs TRBV19 and TRBJ1-1; D is unclear. The V end was cut by 1 base, the J end by 4 bases, with 1 base between. Germline V gene lookup returns CDR1 LNHDA and CDR2 SQIVND (reference sequence). This CDR3 region has 11 residues. As DNA, the CDR3 is TGTGCCAGTAGTATAGCCACTGAAGCTTTCTTT. It encodes CASSIATEAFF.

This clonotype was detected a few times. This sequence joins TRBV12-3 or TRBV12-4 and TRBJ1-2, with 7 nucleotides matching TRBD1. This CDR3 is built from 15 residues. J gave up 1 base and V 6 bases, and 8 bases lay outside the gene matches. The CDR3 DNA follows: TGTGCCAGCAGCCTCACAGGGGTCCTTAACTATGGCTACACCTTC. Its translation is CASSLTGVLNYGYTF.

The chain carries TRBV2 and TRBJ2-2, with 7 bases aligning to TRBD2. In germline, CDR1 is SNHLY, CDR2 FYNNEI. V gave up 7 bases and J gave up 0 bases; unmatched junction bases: 5. The CDR3 consists of 15 residues. CDR3 in DNA: TGTGCCAGCATCCGGGACTACACGAACACCGGGGAGCTGTTTTTT. The encoded protein is CASIRDYTNTGELFF.

This clonotype was counted at least ten times. The CDR3 loop reads CASSYSRGGYYNEQFF. Written as DNA, the CDR3 is TGTGCCAGCAGTTACTCGAGAGGCGGGTACTACAATGAGCAGTTCTTC. V is TRBV6-2 or TRBV6-3 and J is TRBJ2-1, with a tentative D call TRBD2 (5 bases). CDR3 length equals 16 residues. Trimming removed 0 bases from V and 3 bases from J, with 12 bases in between. The germline V gene encodes CDR1 MNHEY and CDR2 SVGEGT.